This TCR beta chain was sequenced in a study of T-cell memory formation after mild COVID-19. Notes on the study in general: Those CD4+ clones that contracted were mainly in CM and EM (CD8+ ones in EMRA).

With regard to this clonotype: Its target is unknown.

TCRdb re-analysed the 5' RACE reads in MiXCR, keeping a single row per CDR3 protein. The sample has 430,000 or so distinct CDR3 sequences; 20% to 25% are singletons. This CDR3 contains 14 residues. V was clipped by 0 bases and J by 2 bases, with 8 bases between them. Germline V gene lookup returns CDR1 KGHSH and CDR2 LQKENI. The specimen was PBMCs or a T cell subset sorted from them (not recorded which). The receptor was derived from an adult woman who had mild COVID-19 (a few samples of this study predate the infection). Cell type and time point are not known. The chain links TRBV18 to TRBJ2-7; maybe TRBD2 (5 bases). The CDR3 nucleotides read TGTGCCAGCTCACCACCCTCGCGGGCCTACGAGCAGTACTTC. The encoded protein is CASSPPSRAYEQYF.